This T cell receptor beta chain comes out of a study of regulatory T cells in long-lasting Graves disease. Study-wide results and caveats: Persistent Graves' patients showed less TCR diversity than newly diagnosed ones. The researchers studied only peripheral blood, not thyroid tissue. Persistent cases favored TRBV28, TRBJ1-2 and TRBJ2-5. Persistent patients had more shared public clonotypes (roughly 2,500) than new patients (about 900).

Time point given: persistent/refractory GD, antithyroid drugs over 5 years with positive TRAb. RNA isolated from PBMCs was used to make the TCR library. In the case of this clonotype: What it binds is not known.

CDR3 size: 18 residues. CDR1 SGHDN and CDR2 FVKESK come from the germline V gene. After removal of 1 base from V and 2 bases from J, the junction contained 13 bases not matched to a gene. Relying on iRepertoire HTBI primers and Arm-PCR of CDR3 regions, the team built TCR beta libraries. TCRdb processed the multiplex PCR reads anew with MiXCR; each CDR3 protein has one entry. The table lists about 460,000 distinct CDR3 sequences, approximately 23% of them singletons. Sequencing was performed on peripheral blood mononuclear cells (PBMCs), taken when the disease was refractory, from a patient treated with antithyroid drugs. The rearrangement joins TRBV14 to TRBJ2-7, with TRBD1 matching 8 bases. The receptor's source is a female donor with Graves disease. DNA of the CDR3: TGTGCCAGCAGCCAAGTATTCGGCAGGGGGCTCCATACCTACGAGCAGTACTTC. It encodes CASSQVFGRGLHTYEQYF.